This T cell receptor beta chain was observed in a study of beta chain features in type 1 diabetes. This clone was seen ten or more times. Every bit of the isolated RNA underwent reverse transcription, so sequencing read expressed TCRB transcripts. Around 3.9 million reads per sample were averaged for naive, central memory and regulatory samples. Using immunoSEQ multiplex PCR, the repertoire was profiled, and TCRdb retains in-frame clones only, with some absent. The table lists more than 150,000 clones, about 13% of them singletons. The CDR3 runs to 14 residues. The trim removed 7 bases at V and 1 base at J, leaving 3 bases unmatched. Germline V gene data show CDR1 as SQVTM and CDR2 as ANQGSEA.

V is TRBV29-1 and J is TRBJ2-7; 14 bases agree with TRBD2. The sequence was obtained from a woman in her late teens or twenties in good health. Specimen: central memory CD4+ T cells from blood. The CDR3 sequence: CSGGTSGRSYEQYF. The CDR3 DNA reads TGCAGCGGCGGGACTAGCGGGAGATCCTACGAGCAGTACTTC.